The source of this T cell receptor (beta chain) is a study of regulatory T cells in long-lasting Graves disease. Study details: A definition of persistent Graves' disease required over 5 years of antithyroid drugs plus positive TSH receptor antibodies. Findings of the study overall: TRBV28, TRBJ1-2 and TRBJ2-5 were favored in persistent disease.

Combining iRepertoire HTBI primers with Arm-PCR of CDR3 regions, the authors built TCR beta libraries. In the study's own analysis: Spanning all samples, the identified segments comprised around 60 TRBV and about 15 TRBJ. TCRdb recomputed calls from the multiplex PCR reads with MiXCR, one row per CDR3 protein. The authors' filters were not applied to this entry. This table has roughly 400,000 distinct CDR3 sequences, 20% to 25% appearing once. The CDR3 runs 13 residues. Germline V gives CDR1 SNHLY, CDR2 FYNNEI. Trimming shortened V by 8 bases and J by 12 bases, and 19 bases separated the two germline ends. Specified time point: persistent/refractory GD, antithyroid drugs over 5 years with positive TRAb. TCR sequences were obtained from RNA taken from PBMCs. This clonotype showed up many times. The antigen is undetermined.

This clonotype was obtained from a female donor with Graves disease. The input for sequencing was peripheral blood mononuclear cells (PBMCs), taken when the disease was refractory, from a patient treated with antithyroid drugs. The rearrangement uses TRBV2 and TRBJ1-4; D is ambiguous. The chain's CDR3 is CASGWSSRAELFF. The CDR3, as DNA: TGTGCCAGCGGATGGTCTTCCAGAGCCGAACTGTTTTTT.